The clone carrying this T cell receptor (beta chain) was counted many times. Its antigen is unknown. The TCRbeta library incorporated unique molecular identifiers. TCRdb passed the PCR reads through MiXCR, listing each CDR3 protein once. The table lists a few hundred thousand distinct CDR3 sequences, approximately 6.3% of them singletons, with about 6% in the top ten. This sample is drawn from a study of T-cell reconstitution after alpha-beta-depleted transplantation in children. Notes on the study in general: Expanded graft clones numbering several hundred reportedly gave rise to alpha-beta T cells about two months after transplant. The study traced high day-60 TCRbeta diversity in some patients to surviving recipient T cells and thymic progenitors.

This CDR3 region has 12 residues. The V end lost 5 bases, the J end lost 0 bases, and 5 bases lay between the germline ends. The V gene's germline CDR1 is SNHLY and CDR2 FYNNEI. The sequencing here drew on PBMCs, taken before TCRalphabeta/CD19-depleted stem cell transplant. This chain joins TRBV2 and TRBJ2-7; no reliable D call. The clonotype comes from a boy aged 2 to 10 with acute lymphoblastic leukemia, due to receive a stem cell transplant. The CDR3 coding sequence is TGTGCCAGCAGTTACAGCTCCTACGAGCAGTACTTC. Protein product: CASSYSSYEQYF.